Listed below are T cell receptor beta chains from one sample, sequenced in a study of Ad26.COV2.S vaccination and SARS-CoV-2 variants. Assay used: immunoSEQ multiplex PCR; TCRdb lists only in-frame clones, some missing. The data show some 300,000 clones, around 83% seen once. Material: peripheral blood, obtained in a trial of Ad26.COV2.S vaccine versus placebo. These receptors were obtained from a person aged 18-65 years who received the Ad26.COV2.S COVID-19 vaccine or a placebo. Both conserved end residues are part of each CDR3. The D gene is left open where the match is weak.

D: -; V: TRBV7-2; J: TRBJ2-1; DNA: TGTGCCAGCAGCCCCGACTCGACAAGCTCCTACAATGAGCAGTTCTTC; CDR3: CASSPDSTSSYNEQFF
D: TRBD1; V: TRBV5-1; J: TRBJ1-4; DNA: TGCGCCAGCACCACCGGGACAGGGGACGAAAAACTGTTTTTT; CDR3: CASTTGTGDEKLFF
D: -; V: TRBV19; J: TRBJ1-3; DNA: TGTGCCAGTAGTTTGACACCAGGAAACACCATATATTTT; CDR3: CASSLTPGNTIYF
D: TRBD1; V: TRBV2; J: TRBJ1-5; DNA: TGTGCCAGCAGCCCCACAGGGGCCCTTCAGCCCCAGCATTTT; CDR3: CASSPTGALQPQHF
D: TRBD1; V: TRBV5-6; J: TRBJ1-1; DNA: TGTGCCAGCAGCACGGGACAGGGAAGGAGGACTGAAGCTTTCTTT; CDR3: CASSTGQGRRTEAFF
D: -; V: TRBV7-2; J: TRBJ2-3; DNA: TGTGCCAGCAGCTCCGGACGTGAGGGTACGCAGTATTTT; CDR3: CASSSGREGTQYF
D: TRBD1; V: TRBV5-1; J: TRBJ1-1; DNA: TGCGCCAGCAGCTTTGGACAGGGCGCTGAAGCTTTCTTT; CDR3: CASSFGQGAEAFF
D: -; V: TRBV12-2; J: TRBJ2-7; DNA: TGTGCAAGTCGCTCCCGTAGAGGAGGGGTCGTGGTTTCTAGCTCCTACGAGCAGTACTTC; CDR3: CASRSRRGGVVVSSSYEQYF
D: -; V: TRBV25-1; J: TRBJ2-1; DNA: TGTGCCAGCAGTGAAACAGGGTTCGATGAGCAGTTCTTC; CDR3: CASSETGFDEQFF
D: TRBD1; V: TRBV14; J: TRBJ2-1; DNA: TGTGCCAGCAGCCAATCGGTGGGGACAGGGGACTACAATGAGCAGTTCTTC; CDR3: CASSQSVGTGDYNEQFF
D: TRBD1; V: TRBV10-3; J: TRBJ1-3; DNA: TGTGCCATCAGTGAGTCCCCAGGGGGAAACTCTGGAAACACCATATATTTT; CDR3: CAISESPGGNSGNTIYF
D: TRBD1; V: TRBV30; J: TRBJ1-6; DNA: TGTGCCTGGAGTGCGGGACAGAGCAATTCACCCCTCCACTTT; CDR3: CAWSAGQSNSPLHF
D: -; V: TRBV6-5; J: TRBJ1-5; DNA: TGTGCCAGCAGTTACCCTGGACAGAGCAATCAGCCCCAGCATTTT; CDR3: CASSYPGQSNQPQHF
D: -; V: TRBV5-1; J: TRBJ2-7; DNA: TGCGCCAGCAGCTTTCAGCCGTACGAGCAGTACTTC; CDR3: CASSFQPYEQYF
D: -; V: TRBV3-1/TRBV3-2; J: TRBJ2-7; DNA: TGTGCCAGCAGCTGGGGGACAACCTACGAGCAGTACTTC; CDR3: CASSWGTTYEQYF
D: -; V: TRBV25-1; J: TRBJ2-1; DNA: TGTGCCAGCAGTGCCCCAAGGGGCAGCTACAATGAGCAGTTCTTC; CDR3: CASSAPRGSYNEQFF
D: -; V: TRBV7-2; J: TRBJ1-5; DNA: TGTGCCAGCAGCTCGGACACTTTTCAGCCCCAGCATTTT; CDR3: CASSSDTFQPQHF
D: -; V: TRBV7-9; J: TRBJ1-2; DNA: TGTGCCAGCAGCCCACCAGAGATTAACTATGGCTACACCTTC; CDR3: CASSPPEINYGYTF